This record concerns one TCR beta chain sequence. The data stem from a study of low-dose radiotherapy and immunotherapy resistance in tumors. Study-level information: Every two weeks patients got nivolumab 240 mg flat dose, plus ipilimumab 1 mg/kg every six weeks, intravenously.

The treatment that donors received included nivolumab, ipilimumab, aspirin, low-dose cyclophosphamide and low-dose radiotherapy. Patients eligible had advanced solid tumors without tumor-infiltrating lymphocytes. V dropped 0 bases and J dropped 6 bases, with 9 bases sitting between them. The CDR3 runs to 14 residues. Germline loops: CDR1 LGHNA, CDR2 YNFKEQ. TRAV and TRBV primers primed cDNA for both TCRalpha and TCRbeta. TCR amplification used around 20 PCR cycles, a constant-region primer and a V-primer adapter. MiXCR was run by TCRdb on the reads, yielding one entry per CDR3 protein. Of 12,000 to 15,000 distinct CDR3 sequences in the sample, under 60% were seen once.

The receptor comes from a human donor with advanced metastatic prostate, ovarian, gallbladder or colorectal cancer (not recorded which). This table probably holds off-target reads from a library built for another chain. The rearrangement joins TRBV4-2 to TRBJ1-5; D is possibly TRBD1 (5 bases). The DNA for the CDR3 is TGTGCCAGCAGCCAAGAGCTGAGGGGTCAGCCCCAGCATTTT. As protein: CASSQELRGQPQHF.